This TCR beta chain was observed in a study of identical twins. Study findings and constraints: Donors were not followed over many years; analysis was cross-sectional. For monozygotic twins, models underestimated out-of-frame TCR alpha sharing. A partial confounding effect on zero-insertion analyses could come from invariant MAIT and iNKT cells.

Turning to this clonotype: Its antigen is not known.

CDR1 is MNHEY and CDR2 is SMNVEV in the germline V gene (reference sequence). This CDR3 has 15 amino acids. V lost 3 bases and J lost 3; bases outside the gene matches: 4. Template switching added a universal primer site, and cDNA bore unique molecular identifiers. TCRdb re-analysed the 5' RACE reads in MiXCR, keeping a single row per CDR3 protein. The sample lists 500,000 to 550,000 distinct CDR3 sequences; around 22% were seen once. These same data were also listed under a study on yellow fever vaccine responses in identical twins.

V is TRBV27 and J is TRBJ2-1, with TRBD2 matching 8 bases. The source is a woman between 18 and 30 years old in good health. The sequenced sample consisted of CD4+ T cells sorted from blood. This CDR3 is CASSFREGRYNEQFF. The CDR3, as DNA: TGTGCCAGCAGTTTTCGGGAGGGACGCTACAATGAGCAGTTCTTC.